These T cell receptor beta chains were read from a single sample in a study of technical replicates of blood from a handful of donors. The assay was immunoSEQ multiplex PCR, and TCRdb's table has in-frame clones only and misses some. This table has 76,000 or so clones, 90% to 95% appearing once. What was sequenced was T cells isolated from PBMCs. The receptors come from a human donor in good health. CDR3s include the opening cysteine and the closing phenylalanine or tryptophan. The D gene is left open where the match is weak.

J | V | length | D | CDR3
TRBJ2-7 | TRBV27 | 15 | TRBD1 | CASTKGQGVGYEQYF
TRBJ2-7 | TRBV28 | 12 | NA | CASSLRGYEQYF
TRBJ2-2 | TRBV5-4 | 16 | NA | CASSLGLHYTPGELFF
TRBJ1-2 | TRBV5-1 | 14 | TRBD1 | CASRAEAGGYGYTF
TRBJ2-2 | TRBV10-1 | 16 | TRBD1 | CASSDGGQGNTGELFF
TRBJ2-1 | TRBV6-4 | 16 | NA | CASSPLAASSYNEQFF
TRBJ2-7 | TRBV5-1 | 14 | NA | CASSLGPTSPEQYF
TRBJ1-5 | TRBV10-1 | 13 | NA | CASSDRGNQPQHF
TRBJ2-7 | TRBV27 | 13 | NA | CASSPDSFYEQYF
TRBJ2-7 | TRBV5-1 | 17 | NA | CASSGKFELGGDYEQYF
TRBJ2-3 | TRBV6-5 | 14 | NA | CASSGGTRRDTQYF
TRBJ2-7 | TRBV6-5 | 15 | TRBD2 | CASSYSPSGGYEQYF
TRBJ2-3 | TRBV4-2 | 16 | TRBD2 | CASSHRTSGSPDTQYF
TRBJ1-1 | TRBV6-6 | 14 | NA | CASSYSRGNTEAFF
TRBJ1-1 | TRBV29-1 | 11 | NA | CSVAGVGEAFF
TRBJ1-2 | TRBV6-1 | 15 | NA | CASSLGQNDAYGYTF
TRBJ2-5 | TRBV2 | 15 | TRBD2 | CASTSSGISQETQYF
TRBJ2-3 | TRBV5-1 | 16 | TRBD2 | CASSPEVAGVLDTQYF
TRBJ1-4 | TRBV30 | 14 | NA | CAWSKESEGEKLFF
TRBJ2-1 | TRBV4-1 | 16 | TRBD2 | CASSQEPAGGPGEQFF
TRBJ2-5 | TRBV10-2 | 14 | TRBD2 | CASRGLAGKETQYF
TRBJ2-7 | TRBV7-3 | 14 | NA | CASSLGPSSYEQYF
TRBJ2-2 | TRBV5-1 | 16 | TRBD1 | CASSLARTGPNGELFF
TRBJ1-1 | TRBV4-1 | 15 | TRBD1 | CASSLRQGSNTEAFF
TRBJ2-7 | TRBV11-3 | 13 | NA | CASGHPINYEQYF
TRBJ2-1 | TRBV19 | 15 | TRBD1 | CASSIGQGSYNEQFF
TRBJ2-7 | TRBV11-3 | 14 | NA | CASSLGRGRDEQYF
TRBJ1-2 | TRBV7-6 | 13 | TRBD1 | CASSYGTGWGYTF
TRBJ2-3 | TRBV5-1 | 18 | TRBD2 | CASSLGGLAGGRTDTQYF
TRBJ2-4 | TRBV28 | 15 | TRBD2 | CASSLGGRLNDIQYF
TRBJ2-5 | TRBV25-1 | 12 | NA | CASRQTGETQYF
TRBJ1-2 | TRBV10-3 | 14 | TRBD1 | CASSTGQDDGDYTF
TRBJ2-2 | TRBV11-2 | 18 | NA | CASSLPFRSRANTGELFF
TRBJ2-1 | TRBV11-2 | 17 | TRBD2 | CASSLDLRTSGSHEQFF
TRBJ2-1 | TRBV18 | 13 | NA | CASWTTGNGEQFF
TRBJ2-1 | TRBV6-5 | 12 | TRBD1 | CASSPRQGEQFF
TRBJ2-7 | TRBV11-2 | 19 | TRBD2 | CASSLGSSSRLAGSYEQYF
TRBJ1-1 | TRBV6-5 | 13 | NA | CASSYFRDTEAFF
TRBJ2-5 | TRBV4-1 | 14 | NA | CASSQGTVQETQYF
TRBJ1-2 | TRBV6-5 | 13 | TRBD1 | CASSLRQGYGYTF
TRBJ2-3 | TRBV5-1 | 15 | TRBD2 | CASSPGLAGGDTQYF
TRBJ1-1 | TRBV15 | 14 | TRBD1 | CATSRRGTAPEAFF
TRBJ1-5 | TRBV2 | 20 | TRBD1 | CASRADRVYSTEYSNQPQHF
TRBJ2-5 | TRBV5-1 | 16 | NA | CASSLWSGLSRETQYF
TRBJ2-1 | TRBV6-8 | 18 | NA | CASSYEPLEGEGYNEQFF
TRBJ2-2 | TRBV11-3 | 15 | NA | CASSFVRVPTGELFF
TRBJ2-2 | TRBV5-1 | 16 | TRBD1 | CASSFGQGRGTGELFF
TRBJ1-5 | TRBV7-8 | 12 | NA | CASSLPSQPQHF
TRBJ2-1 | TRBV9 | 16 | TRBD1 | CASSVTDRGFYNEQFF
TRBJ1-6 | TRBV11-2 | 15 | TRBD1 | CASSYETGDNSPLHF
TRBJ2-2 | TRBV5-1 | 15 | NA | CASSFGSGSTGELFF
TRBJ2-1 | TRBV27 | 17 | NA | CASSFGGAQGRRNEQFF
TRBJ1-1 | TRBV13 | 12 | NA | CASSLRDNQAFF
TRBJ2-7 | TRBV28 | 15 | NA | CASIPKQGFTREQYF
TRBJ1-2 | TRBV14 | 12 | NA | CASSPTRYGYTF
TRBJ2-5 | TRBV7-9 | 16 | TRBD2 | CASSSRPSGFQETQYF